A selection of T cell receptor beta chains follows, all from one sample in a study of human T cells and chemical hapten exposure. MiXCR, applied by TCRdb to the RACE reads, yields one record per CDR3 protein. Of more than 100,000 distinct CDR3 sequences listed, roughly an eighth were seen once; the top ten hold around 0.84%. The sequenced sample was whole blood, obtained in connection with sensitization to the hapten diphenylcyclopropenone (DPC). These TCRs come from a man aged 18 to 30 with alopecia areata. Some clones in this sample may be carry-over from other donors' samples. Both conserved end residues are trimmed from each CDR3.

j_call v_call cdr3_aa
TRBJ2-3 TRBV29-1 SVSLLTGTDTQY
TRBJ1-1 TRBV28 ASSQQGARTEAF
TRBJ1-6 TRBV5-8 ASSFYLSSLRSYNSPLH
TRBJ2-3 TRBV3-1 ASSQEVGGTDTQY
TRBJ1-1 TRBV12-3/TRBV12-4 ASTIQGFEAF
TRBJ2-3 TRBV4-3 ASSQVGPGGGTDTQY
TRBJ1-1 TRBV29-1 SVIRDSRSNTEAF
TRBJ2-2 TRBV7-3 ASSNAGNTGELF
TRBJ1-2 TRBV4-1 ASSQDRSWNGYT
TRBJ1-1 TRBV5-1 ASSLDWDFQVF
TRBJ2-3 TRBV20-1 SASQLSTDTQY
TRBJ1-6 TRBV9 ASSVEGSYNSPLH
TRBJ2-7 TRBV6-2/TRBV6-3 ASRPARIYEQY
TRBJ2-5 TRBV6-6 ASSTPLGPETQY
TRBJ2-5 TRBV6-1 ASSESLNQETQY
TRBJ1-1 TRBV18 ASSPDRNEAF
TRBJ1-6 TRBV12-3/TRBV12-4 ASNLGSQGGSPLH
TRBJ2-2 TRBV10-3 AISEGGVTGELF
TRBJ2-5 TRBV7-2 ASSLAGGHQY
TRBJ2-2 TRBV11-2 ASSPKVGNTGELF
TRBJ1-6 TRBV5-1 ASSAEGQGSSPLH
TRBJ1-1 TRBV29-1 SVPWTGKNTEAF
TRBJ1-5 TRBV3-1 ASSQAGGTQPQH
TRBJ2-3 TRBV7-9 ASSPPSRALRADTQY
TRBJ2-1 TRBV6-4 ASSDSHNNEQF
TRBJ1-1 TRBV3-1 ASSQPRDRDIGTEAF